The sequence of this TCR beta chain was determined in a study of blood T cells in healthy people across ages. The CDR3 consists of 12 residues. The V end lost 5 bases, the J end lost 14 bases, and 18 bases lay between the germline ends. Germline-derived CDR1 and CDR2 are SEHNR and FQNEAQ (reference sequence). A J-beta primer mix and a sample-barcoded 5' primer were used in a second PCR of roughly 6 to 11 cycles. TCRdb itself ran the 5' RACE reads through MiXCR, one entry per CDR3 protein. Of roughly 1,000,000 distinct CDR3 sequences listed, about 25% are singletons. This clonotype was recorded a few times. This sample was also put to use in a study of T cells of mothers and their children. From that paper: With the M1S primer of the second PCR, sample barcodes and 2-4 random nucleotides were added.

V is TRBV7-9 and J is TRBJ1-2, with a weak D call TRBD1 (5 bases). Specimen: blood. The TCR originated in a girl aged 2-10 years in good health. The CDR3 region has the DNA TGTGCCAGCAGCGCTGCGGTCGGGACTCCTACCTTC. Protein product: CASSAAVGTPTF.